This TCR beta chain was profiled in a study of CD4 T cells in relation to SARS-CoV-2 and coronaviruses. A remark on this clone: The antigen is undetermined.

The study, taken as a whole, reports: According to naive versus memory sequencing, detected responses are memory recall, not newly primed.

The method was immunoSEQ multiplex PCR; TCRdb's version includes in-frame clones alone and lacks a portion of them. In the table there are 35,000 to 40,000 clones, under 85% of which are singletons. Sequencing input: memory CD4+ T cells from PBMCs, cultured in vitro. This TCR was recovered from an adult with COVID-19.

CDR3 sequence: CATGFYNEQFF. In nucleotides, the CDR3 is TGTGCCACAGGATTCTACAATGAGCAGTTCTTC. The V gene is TRBV2, the J gene TRBJ2-1, with D uncertain. The CDR3 runs to 11 residues. Looked up from germline, CDR1 is SNHLY and CDR2 is FYNNEI. The V and J ends lost 10 bases and 3 bases respectively, with 7 bases between them.